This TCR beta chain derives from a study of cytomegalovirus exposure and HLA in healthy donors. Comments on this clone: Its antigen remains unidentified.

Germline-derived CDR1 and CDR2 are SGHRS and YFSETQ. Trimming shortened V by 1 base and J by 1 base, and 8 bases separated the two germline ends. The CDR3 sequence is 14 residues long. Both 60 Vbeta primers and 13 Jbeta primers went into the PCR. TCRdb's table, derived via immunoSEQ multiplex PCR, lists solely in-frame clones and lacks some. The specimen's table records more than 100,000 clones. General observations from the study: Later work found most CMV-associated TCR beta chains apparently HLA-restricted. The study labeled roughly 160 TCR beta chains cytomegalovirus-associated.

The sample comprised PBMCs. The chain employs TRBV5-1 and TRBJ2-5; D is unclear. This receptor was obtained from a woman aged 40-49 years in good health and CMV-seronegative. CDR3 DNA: TGCGCCAGCAGCTTGCAGGCTCTCCAAGAGACCCAGTACTTC. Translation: CASSLQALQETQYF.